These 11 T cell receptor beta chains came from one sample sequenced in a study of Graves' ophthalmopathy and Graves' hyperthyroidism. RNA transcripts provided the template for amplifying TCR beta CDR3 regions. In the first round, RT-PCR was carried out with HTBI primers, and a multiplex PCR formed the second round. MiXCR, applied by TCRdb to the multiplex PCR reads, yields one record per CDR3 protein. The data contain 170,000 or so distinct CDR3 sequences, approximately 40% of them singletons. The sequenced sample was peripheral blood. The receptor source for this set is a young man with Graves' ophthalmopathy.

The chain uses TRBV12-3 or TRBV12-4 and TRBJ2-5; D unresolved. The CDR3 loop spans 14 amino acids. Deletions cut 4 bases from V and 5 bases from J, with 14 bases between. Here the CDR3 reads CASSSSMSSETQYF. The DNA of the CDR3 is TGTGCCAGCAGTTCCTCCATGTCCTCGGAGACCCAGTACTTC.

This clonotype has only one observation. The chain carries TRBV24-1 and TRBJ2-3; D gene ambiguous. Trimming shortened V by 1 base and J by 0 bases, and 4 bases separated the two germline ends. Germline CDR1 and CDR2: KGHDR and SFDVKD. The CDR3 is 14 residues long. The CDR3 reads CATSDFGSTDTQYF. In nucleotides, the CDR3 is TGTGCCACCAGTGATTTCGGTAGCACAGATACGCAGTATTTT.

At least ten counts were recorded for this clonotype. The V gene is TRBV12-3 or TRBV12-4, the J gene TRBJ1-2; the match to TRBD1 covers 7 bases. Trimming removed 3 bases from V and 4 bases from J; junction bases left unmatched: 2. This CDR3 contains 13 residues. CDR3 sequence (DNA): TGTGCCAGCAGTTTCCAGGGGGTCTATGGCTACACCTTC. It specifies CASSFQGVYGYTF.

This clonotype was detected ten times or more. The chain joins TRBV12-3 or TRBV12-4 to TRBJ2-4; maybe TRBD2 (5 bases). Trimming removed 5 bases at V and 2 bases at J, with 7 bases between. The CDR3 consists of 13 residues. In nucleotides, the CDR3 is TGTGCCAGCAGTGGCGGGCCCAAAAACATTCAGTACTTC. Its translation is CASSGGPKNIQYF.

The table lists this clonotype with many counts. The chain couples TRBV19 to TRBJ2-4; possible D gene TRBD2, 5 bases. Trimming removed 4 bases from V and 7 bases from J, with 14 bases in between. The germline gives CDR1 LNHDA, CDR2 SQIVND (reference sequence). The CDR3 has 14 residues. The CDR3 loop reads CASSTRRRENIQYF. Here the CDR3 DNA reads TGTGCCAGTAGTACCCGGCGAAGGGAGAACATTCAGTACTTC.

This clonotype was recorded at least ten times. The chain carries TRBV29-1 and TRBJ2-3, with TRBD2 as a possible D gene (5 bases). The CDR3 spans 13 residues. The germline gives CDR1 SQVTM, CDR2 ANQGSEA. The CDR3 protein is CSLSSSLSDTQYF. DNA for the CDR3: TGCAGTCTATCTAGCTCTTTGTCAGATACGCAGTATTTT.

CDR3 DNA sequence: TGTGCCAGCAGTTTTCTAGACCCAACGGCTTTCTTT. Encoded protein: CASSFLDPTAFF. This rearrangement joins TRBV12-3 or TRBV12-4 to TRBJ1-1; D gene unclear. This CDR3 contains 12 residues. The V and J ends lost 3 bases and 11 bases respectively, with 13 bases between them.

V usage is TRBV2 and J usage is TRBJ1-3; 7 bases match TRBD1. V dropped 6 bases and J dropped 5; count of bases not matched to a gene: 7. Germline CDR1 SNHLY, CDR2 FYNNEI. This CDR3 region has 14 residues. CDR3 protein: CASRETGSRNTIYF. In nucleotides, the CDR3 is TGTGCCAGCAGAGAGACAGGGTCCAGAAACACCATATATTTT.

The V and J genes are TRBV12-3 or TRBV12-4 and TRBJ2-7; D might be TRBD1 (7 bases). Trimming removed 3 bases at V and 7 bases at J, with 25 bases between. CDR3 length equals 17 residues. CDR3 sequence reads: CASSLEGVQGPFWEQYF. The CDR3 DNA reads TGTGCCAGCAGTTTGGAGGGTGTACAGGGGCCCTTTTGGGAGCAGTACTTC.

V and J are TRBV7-2 and TRBJ1-5; tentative D call: TRBD1 (5 bases). This CDR3 is 15 amino acids long. Per the germline V gene, CDR1 is SGHTA and CDR2 is FQGNSA. V was cut by 2 bases and J by 6 bases, with 14 bases left in between. The CDR3 nucleotides read TGTGCCAGCAGCTTAAGCGGGGCAGTATCTCAGCCCCAGCATTTT. Translating it yields CASSLSGAVSQPQHF. The complete variable domain, with remaining parts taken from reference TRBV7-2 and TRBJ1-5, reads GAGVSQSPSNKVTEKGKDVELRCDPISGHTALYWYRQSLGQGLEFLIYFQGNSAPDKSGLPSDRFSAERTGGSVSTLTIQRTQQEDSAVYLCASSLSGAVSQPQHFGDGTRLSIL.

This sequence joins TRBV20-1 and TRBJ2-7; 12 bases line up with TRBD2. After removal of 5 bases from V and 3 bases from J, the junction contained 5 bases not matched to a gene. The CDR3 length is 14 residues. Germline lookup yields CDR1 DFQATT and CDR2 SNEGSKA (reference sequence). This CDR3 reads CSARRTSGIYEQYF. CDR3 coding DNA: TGCAGTGCTCGAAGGACTAGCGGGATCTACGAGCAGTACTTC.